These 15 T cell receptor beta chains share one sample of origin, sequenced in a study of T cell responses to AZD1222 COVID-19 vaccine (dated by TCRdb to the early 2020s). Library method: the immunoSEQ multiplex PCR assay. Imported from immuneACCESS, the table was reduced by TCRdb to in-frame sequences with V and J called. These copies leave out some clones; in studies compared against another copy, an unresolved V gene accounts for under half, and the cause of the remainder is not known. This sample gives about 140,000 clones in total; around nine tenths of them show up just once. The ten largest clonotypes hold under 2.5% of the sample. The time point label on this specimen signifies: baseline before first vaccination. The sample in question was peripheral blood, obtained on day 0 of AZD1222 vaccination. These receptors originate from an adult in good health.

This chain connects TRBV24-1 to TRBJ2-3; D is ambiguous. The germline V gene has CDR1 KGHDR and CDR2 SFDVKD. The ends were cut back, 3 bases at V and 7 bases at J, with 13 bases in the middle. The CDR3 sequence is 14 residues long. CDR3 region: CATSDRRPENTQYF. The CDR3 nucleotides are TGTGCCACCAGTGATCGTCGCCCGGAGAATACGCAGTATTTT.

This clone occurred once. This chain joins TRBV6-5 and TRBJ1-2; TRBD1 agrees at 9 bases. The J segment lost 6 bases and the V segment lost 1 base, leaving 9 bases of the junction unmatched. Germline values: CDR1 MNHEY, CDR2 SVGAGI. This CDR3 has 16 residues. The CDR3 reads CASSYFGQGTLDGYTF. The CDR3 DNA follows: TGTGCCAGCAGTTACTTCGGACAGGGGACCTTGGATGGCTACACCTTC.

The CDR3 sequence is CSVIYQLGSYEQYF. The CDR3 DNA sequence: TGCAGCGTAATTTATCAGCTCGGCTCCTACGAGCAGTACTTC. The chain recombines TRBV29-1 with TRBJ2-7; D is unclear. Trimming left V 6 bases short and J 0 bases short, with 15 bases between. In germline, CDR1 is SQVTM, CDR2 ANQGSEA. The CDR3 runs to 14 residues.

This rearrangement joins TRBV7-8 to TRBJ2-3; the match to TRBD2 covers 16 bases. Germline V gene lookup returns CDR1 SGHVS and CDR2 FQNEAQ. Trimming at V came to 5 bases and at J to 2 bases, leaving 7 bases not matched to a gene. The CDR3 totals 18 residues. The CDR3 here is CASSITGLAGGHTDTQYF. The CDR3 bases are TGTGCCAGCAGCATCACGGGACTAGCGGGAGGGCACACAGATACGCAGTATTTT.

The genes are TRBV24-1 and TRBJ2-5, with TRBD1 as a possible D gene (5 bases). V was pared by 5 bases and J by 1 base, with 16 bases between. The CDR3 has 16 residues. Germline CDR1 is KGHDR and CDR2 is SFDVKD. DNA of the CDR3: TGTGCCACCAGTGCCCTCGAAGGTACAGGCCAAGAGACCCAGTACTTC. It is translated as CATSALEGTGQETQYF.

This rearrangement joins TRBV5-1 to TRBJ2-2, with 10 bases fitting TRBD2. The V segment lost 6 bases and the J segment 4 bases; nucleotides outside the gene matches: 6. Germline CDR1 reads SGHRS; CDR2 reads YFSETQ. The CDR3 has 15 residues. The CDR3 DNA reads TGCGCCAGCACCCTCTTAGCGGGAGGCACCGGGGAGCTGTTTTTT. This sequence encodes CASTLLAGGTGELFF.

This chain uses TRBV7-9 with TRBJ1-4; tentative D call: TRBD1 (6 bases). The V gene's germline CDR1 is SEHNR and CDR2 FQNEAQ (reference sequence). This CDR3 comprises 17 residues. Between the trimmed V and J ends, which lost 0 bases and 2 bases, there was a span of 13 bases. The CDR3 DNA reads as TGTGCCAGCAGCTTAGCACCTTGGGGGGCGACTAATGAAAAACTGTTTTTT. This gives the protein CASSLAPWGATNEKLFF.

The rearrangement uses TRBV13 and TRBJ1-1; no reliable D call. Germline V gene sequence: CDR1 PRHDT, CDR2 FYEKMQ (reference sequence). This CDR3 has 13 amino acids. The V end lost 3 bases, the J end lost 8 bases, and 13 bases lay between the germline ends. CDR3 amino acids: CASSFADNAEAFF. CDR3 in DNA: TGTGCCAGCAGCTTTGCAGATAACGCCGAAGCTTTCTTT.

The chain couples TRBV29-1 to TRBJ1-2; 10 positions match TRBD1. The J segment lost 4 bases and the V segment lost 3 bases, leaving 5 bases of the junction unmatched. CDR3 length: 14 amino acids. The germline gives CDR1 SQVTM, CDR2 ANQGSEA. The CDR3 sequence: CSVDDRGLGYGYTF. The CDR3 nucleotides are TGCAGCGTTGACGACAGGGGGCTTGGCTATGGCTACACCTTC.

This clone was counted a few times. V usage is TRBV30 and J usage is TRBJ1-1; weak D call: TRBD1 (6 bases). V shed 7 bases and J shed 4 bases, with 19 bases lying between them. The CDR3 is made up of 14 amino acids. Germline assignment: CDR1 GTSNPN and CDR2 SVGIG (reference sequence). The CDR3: CASRKGGWGTEAFF. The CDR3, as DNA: TGTGCCTCTCGTAAGGGGGGATGGGGCACTGAAGCTTTCTTT.

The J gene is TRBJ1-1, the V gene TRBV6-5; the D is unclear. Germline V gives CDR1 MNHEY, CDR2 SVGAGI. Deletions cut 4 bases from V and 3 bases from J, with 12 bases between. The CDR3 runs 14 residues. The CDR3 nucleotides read TGTGCCAGCAGTTGGGCCTCTGGGGACACTGAAGCTTTCTTT. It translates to CASSWASGDTEAFF.

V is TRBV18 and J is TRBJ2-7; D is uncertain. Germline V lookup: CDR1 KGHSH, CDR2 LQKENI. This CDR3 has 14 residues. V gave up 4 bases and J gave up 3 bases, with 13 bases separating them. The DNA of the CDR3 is TGTGCCAGCTCACAGGATCAGGCCGACTACGAGCAGTACTTC. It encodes CASSQDQADYEQYF. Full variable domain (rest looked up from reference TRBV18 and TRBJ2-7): NAGVMQNPRHLVRRRGQEARLRCSPMKGHSHVYWYRQLPEEGLKFMVYLQKENIIDESGMPKERFSAEFPKEGPSILRIQQVVRGDSAAYFCASSQDQADYEQYFGPGTRLTVT.

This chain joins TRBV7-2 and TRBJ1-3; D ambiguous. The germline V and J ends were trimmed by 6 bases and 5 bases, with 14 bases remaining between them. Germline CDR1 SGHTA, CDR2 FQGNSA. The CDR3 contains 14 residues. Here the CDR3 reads CASSLQDARNTIYF. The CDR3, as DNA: TGTGCCAGCAGTCTTCAAGACGCCCGAAACACCATATATTTT.

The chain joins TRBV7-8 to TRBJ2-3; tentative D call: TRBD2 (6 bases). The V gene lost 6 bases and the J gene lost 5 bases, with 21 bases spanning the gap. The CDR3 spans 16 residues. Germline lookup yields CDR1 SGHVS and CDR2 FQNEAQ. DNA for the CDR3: TGTGCCAGCAGTCAAGGAACTAGCTACGTCGGAGATACGCAGTATTTT. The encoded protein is CASSQGTSYVGDTQYF. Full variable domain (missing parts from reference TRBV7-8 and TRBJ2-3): GAGVSQSPRYKVAKRGQDVALRCDPISGHVSLFWYQQALGQGPEFLTYFQNEAQLDKSGLPSDRFFAERPEGSVSTLKIQRTQQEDSAVYLCASSQGTSYVGDTQYFGPGTRLTVL.

The CDR3 DNA sequence: TGTGCCAGCAGTTTAGGGGGCCGGAGCGGGGAGCTGTTTTTT. Translating it yields CASSLGGRSGELFF. The chain links TRBV27 to TRBJ2-2, with a weak D call TRBD1 (6 bases). This CDR3 is built from 14 residues. V was shortened by 2 bases and J by 7 bases, with 11 bases between the two germline ends. In germline, CDR1 is MNHEY, CDR2 SMNVEV (reference sequence).